This T cell receptor (beta chain) was captured by sequencing in a study of Ad26.COV2.S vaccination and SARS-CoV-2 variants. After removal of 2 bases from V and 1 base from J, the junction contained 8 bases not matched to a gene. CDR1 and CDR2 from the germline V gene are MNHNY and SVGAGI (reference sequence). This CDR3 contains 16 residues. Treatment denoted: some 19 received Ad26.COV2.S at low or high dose, single or two shots; several received placebo; per-sample allocation not given. Specimens were obtained on day 63 following the first vaccine or placebo injection. An Ad26 vector was used to express Wuhan-strain SARS-CoV-2 spike as the vaccine. This table comes from immunoSEQ multiplex PCR, and its TCRdb copy is limited to in-frame clones, with some not included. The table has more than 300,000 clones, approximately 80% seen once.

V and J are TRBV6-6 and TRBJ2-7; 7 bases match TRBD1. The TCR was taken from a person between 18 and 65 years old who received the Ad26.COV2.S COVID-19 vaccine or a placebo. Here the sequenced sample was peripheral blood, taken in a trial of Ad26.COV2.S vaccine versus placebo. The CDR3 sequence is CASSYRDRVKSYEQYF. In DNA form, the CDR3 reads TGTGCCAGCAGTTACCGCGACAGGGTCAAATCCTACGAGCAGTACTTC.